The 14 T cell receptor beta chains presented below share a single source sample, sequenced in a study of beta chain features in type 1 diabetes. The authors reverse transcribed all of the isolated RNA, so sequencing captured expressed TCRB transcripts. Sequencing used immunoSEQ multiplex PCR; TCRdb keeps in-frame clones, though not all of them. The data hold 300,000 to 350,000 clones, with roughly 8% observed a single time. Specimen: central memory CD4+ T cells from blood. Every receptor here comes from a woman aged 18-30 years in good health.

The chain couples TRBV7-8 to TRBJ1-5; TRBD1 agrees at 8 bases. With 3 bases clipped from V and 3 bases from J, the junction kept 7 bases outside the gene matches. The CDR3 loop spans 16 amino acids. Germline loops: CDR1 SGHVS, CDR2 FQNEAQ. DNA of the CDR3: TGTGCCAGCAGCTTCAGTAACAGGGGGAACAATCAGCCCCAGCATTTT. Protein sequence: CASSFSNRGNNQPQHF.

This clone was found many times. The CDR3 DNA reads TGTGCCAGCCCGGGGGCGCAGAACACCGGGGAGCTGTTTTTT. This codes for CASPGAQNTGELFF. The chain carries TRBV6-1 and TRBJ2-2; D assignment may be TRBD1 or TRBD2 (6 bases each). CDR1 is MNHNS, CDR2 SASEGT, per germline. This CDR3 contains 14 residues. The V and J ends lost 8 bases and 1 base respectively, with 11 bases between them.

This clone was picked up a small number of times. The rearrangement uses TRBV7-2 and TRBJ1-1; D call uncertain. Germline V gene data show CDR1 as SGHTA and CDR2 as FQGNSA. CDR3 size: 14 residues. The V gene lost 2 bases and the J gene lost 2 bases, with 9 bases spanning the gap. For the CDR3, the DNA is TGTGCCAGCAGCTTAAGTCGGGAAAACACTGAAGCTTTCTTT. This encodes CASSLSRENTEAFF.

V gene TRBV5-1 combines with J gene TRBJ2-3, with D maybe TRBD2 (6 bases). Trimming removed 0 bases from V and 2 bases from J, with 7 bases in between. Per the germline V gene, CDR1 is SGHRS and CDR2 is YFSETQ. The CDR3 is made up of 14 amino acids. CDR3 residues: CASSLVAVTDTQYF. The CDR3, as DNA: TGCGCCAGCAGCTTGGTAGCGGTCACAGATACGCAGTATTTT.

This clone occurred a few times. The chain employs TRBV7-2 and TRBJ1-2, with 7 positions matching TRBD1. Germline V gene lookup returns CDR1 SGHTA and CDR2 FQGNSA. Trimming took 5 bases from V and 5 from J; bases not matched to a gene: 17. This CDR3 region has 17 residues. The CDR3 coding sequence is TGTGCCAGCAGCCGGAGCTCGGGGACAGAAAGCCCATATGGCTACACCTTC. Translated: CASSRSSGTESPYGYTF.

The CDR3 region has the DNA TGCAGCGTTGAAGAATTAAACCCGCTCAGTAGCGGGAAGCTTCGATACGAGCAGTACTTC. Translating it yields CSVEELNPLSSGKLRYEQYF. The chain employs TRBV29-1 and TRBJ2-7; 8 bases fit TRBD2. Germline CDR1 reads SQVTM; CDR2 reads ANQGSEA. There are 20 residues in the CDR3. Trimming cost V 0 bases and J 4 bases; bases outside gene matches: 23.

This clone turned up a few times. The genes are TRBV6-5 and TRBJ1-4; D ambiguous. Germline V gene data show CDR1 as MNHEY and CDR2 as SVGAGI. V was cut by 6 bases and J by 5 bases, with 13 bases left in between. This CDR3 has 14 amino acids. This chain's CDR3 is CASSFDLGNEKLFF. DNA for the CDR3: TGTGCCAGCAGCTTTGACTTAGGGAATGAAAAACTGTTTTTT.

About this clone: This sample includes further DNA sequences coding for the same CDR3. The chain carries TRBV4-2 and TRBJ2-1, with 12 bases fitting TRBD2. Germline trimming cut 0 bases from V and 9 bases from J; bases unmatched to any gene: 6. The CDR3 is 16 residues long. Germline V gene lookup returns CDR1 LGHNA and CDR2 YNFKEQ. CDR3 residues: CASSQEASGRGGEQFF. The CDR3 bases are TGTGCCAGCAGCCAAGAAGCTAGCGGGAGGGGCGGTGAGCAGTTCTTC.

The chain has TRBV6-1 and TRBJ2-1; TRBD1 might be the D (6 bases). The CDR3 has 13 residues. Germline assignment: CDR1 MNHNS and CDR2 SASEGT. The V end lost 5 bases, the J end lost 3 bases, and 8 bases lay between the germline ends. The DNA for the CDR3 is TGTGCCAGCAGTACAGGGTACTACAATGAGCAGTTCTTC. Amino acids: CASSTGYYNEQFF.

The chain combines TRBV7-9 with TRBJ2-1; D gene unclear. V was trimmed by 1 base and J by 1 base, leaving 11 bases between them. The germline V gene encodes CDR1 SEHNR and CDR2 FQNEAQ (reference sequence). The CDR3 is 16 amino acids. The chain's CDR3 is CASSLVGTVSYNEQFF. The CDR3 DNA follows: TGTGCCAGCAGCTTAGTAGGAACAGTTTCCTACAATGAGCAGTTCTTC.

This clone has just a few counts. This chain uses TRBV5-4 with TRBJ2-1; D not certain. The V and J ends lost 4 bases and 8 bases respectively, with 16 bases between them. The CDR3 loop spans 14 amino acids. Germline loops: CDR1 SGHNT, CDR2 YYREEE (reference sequence). The CDR3 DNA reads TGTGCCAGCAGCCAAGATGCGGATAGCTATGAGCAGTTCTTC. Its translation is CASSQDADSYEQFF. Variable domain in full (rest from reference TRBV5-4 and TRBJ2-1): ETGVTQSPTHLIKTRGQQVTLRCSSQSGHNTVSWYQQALGQGPQFIFQYYREEENGRGNFPPRFSGLQFPNYSSELNVNALELDDSALYLCASSQDADSYEQFFGPGTRLTVL.

The V and J genes are TRBV4-1 and TRBJ1-4; tentative D call: TRBD1 (5 bases). Germline loops: CDR1 MGHRA, CDR2 YSYEKL. The CDR3 extends over 14 amino acids. V dropped 6 bases and J dropped 5 bases, with 13 bases sitting between them. CDR3 DNA sequence: TGCGCCAGCAGAACAGGACACTCCAATGAAAAACTGTTTTTT. Protein: CASRTGHSNEKLFF.

This clone was picked up many times. This rearrangement joins TRBV7-8 to TRBJ2-7; no clear D gene. This CDR3 spans 14 amino acids. Trimming removed 1 base at V and 2 bases at J, with 9 bases between. From germline, CDR1 is SGHVS and CDR2 FQNEAQ. The CDR3 reads CASSLGGITYEQYF. In DNA, the CDR3 is TGTGCCAGCAGCTTAGGTGGGATCACCTACGAGCAGTACTTC.

This clone appeared a few times. This chain links TRBV11-2 with TRBJ2-3; the match to TRBD1 covers 9 bases. The V gene end was trimmed by 5 bases and the J gene end by 3 bases; junction bases not matched to a gene: 9. The CDR3 totals 16 residues. The germline V gene has CDR1 SGHAT and CDR2 FQNNGV. The CDR3 nucleotides read TGTGCCAGCAGCGAACTACAGGGGGCGCGGACAGATACGCAGTATTTT. Its protein is CASSELQGARTDTQYF.